This TCR beta chain is drawn from a study of blood T cell repertoires in COVID-19. The overall study: COVID-19 samples collected from the United States, Italy and Spain covered acute and convalescent phases. T cells, B-cell-depleted T cells, or PBMCs provided the cDNA or gDNA that served as material.

Per the authors' pipeline: Reference gene primer amplification gave estimated nucleated cell counts. Here immunoSEQ multiplex PCR was the method, and the copy in TCRdb shows in-frame clones only, minus some. That table supplies the V and J calls and clone size; D and trimming were determined from the DNA. The sample contains tens of thousands of clones, 70% to 90% of which appear only once. Germline assignment: CDR1 LNHNV and CDR2 YYDKDF (reference sequence). Trimming cost V 1 base and J 5 bases, with 6 bases left between them. This CDR3 has 13 amino acids. This chain uses TRBV15 with TRBJ1-5; the D is unclear. This TCR came from a man aged 25 to 40 with acute or convalescent COVID-19. Material: peripheral blood. CDR3 amino acids: CATSRVRDQPQHF. CDR3 nucleotide sequence: TGTGCCACCAGCAGAGTTCGGGATCAGCCCCAGCATTTT.